This T cell receptor (beta chain) was documented in a study of molecular identifiers for immune sequencing clone quantification. Study-level points and caveats: Spike-in Jurkat TCR RNA from a single cell reportedly registered among about 1 million naive cells.

The CDR3 spans 14 residues. The V gene lost 1 base and the J gene lost 6 bases, with 9 bases spanning the gap. Germline CDR1 and CDR2: LNHDA and SQIVND (reference sequence). Ten or more counts support this clonotype. As yet, its antigen is unknown. Using its own MiXCR run on the PCR reads, TCRdb lists one record per CDR3 protein. The sample includes approximately 500,000 distinct CDR3 sequences, about 21% of them seen just once. Construction of naive CD8 libraries employed roughly 19,000 to 1,100,000 sorted cells together with 10%, 30% or 50% RNA. Naive CD8 T cells underwent sorting with the CD8+CD4-CCR7+CD45RA+ definition.

Sequencing input: naive CD8+ T cells from blood, with Jurkat cell RNA spiked in. Subset given: FACS-sorted CD8+CD4-CCR7+CD45RA+ naive T cells. The rearrangement joins TRBV19 to TRBJ2-2; TRBD1 or TRBD2 may be the D gene (5 bases each). The receptor was derived from a human donor in good health. Some libraries in this study had Jurkat cell RNA spiked in. The CDR3 sequence: CASSIVGAAGELFF. Written as DNA, the CDR3 is TGTGCCAGTAGTATAGTCGGGGCAGCCGGGGAGCTGTTTTTT.